The 4 T cell receptor beta chains presented below share a single source sample, sequenced in a study of blood T cells in healthy people across ages. Then a second PCR, running roughly 7 to 11 cycles, was carried out with a sample-barcoded 5' primer and a J-beta primer mix. One entry per CDR3 protein results from TCRdb running MiXCR on the 5' RACE reads. The table records approximately 600,000 distinct CDR3 sequences, under 65% of them present only once. Material for sequencing was blood. The origin of the receptors is a man between 60 and 70 years old in good health.

The chain links TRBV4-1 to TRBJ2-1; 8 bases are a match to TRBD1. The CDR3 has 16 residues. With 1 base clipped from V and 8 bases from J, the junction kept 10 bases outside the gene matches. The germline V gene has CDR1 MGHRA and CDR2 YSYEKL. CDR3 residues: CASSQALRGRGDEQFF. The DNA for the CDR3 is TGCGCCAGCAGCCAAGCCCTCAGGGGGCGAGGTGATGAGCAGTTCTTC.

This clonotype has just one count. The V gene is TRBV5-1, the J gene TRBJ2-5; TRBD1 matches 7 bases. This CDR3 is built from 16 residues. The V segment lost 4 bases and the J segment 2 bases; nucleotides outside the gene matches: 11. Germline CDR1 reads SGHRS; CDR2 reads YFSETQ. The CDR3 region has the DNA TGCGCCAGCAGCCTATCGACGGCCAGGGGGCAAGAGACCCAGTACTTC. This translates into CASSLSTARGQETQYF.

This clonotype was counted between two and nine times. The J gene is TRBJ2-5, the V gene TRBV29-1, with unresolved D. This CDR3 is 10 amino acids long. Germline V CDR1 and CDR2: SQVTM, ANQGSEA. V lost 2 bases and J 7 bases, leaving 5 bases between the germline ends. Written as DNA, the CDR3 is TGCAGCGTTGAAAAGGGGACCCAGTACTTC. This sequence encodes CSVEKGTQYF.

For this clonotype: This may stem from a read error, because a much larger clone lies one nucleotide away. The gene calls are TRBV7-2 and TRBJ2-5; no clear D. Germline CDR1 SGHTA, CDR2 FQGNSA. The germline V and J ends were trimmed by 10 bases and 10 bases, with 19 bases remaining between them. This CDR3 is 12 amino acids long. CDR3 in DNA: TGTGCCACCAACACACTTTGGGATAGCCAGTACTTC. It is translated as CATNTLWDSQYF.